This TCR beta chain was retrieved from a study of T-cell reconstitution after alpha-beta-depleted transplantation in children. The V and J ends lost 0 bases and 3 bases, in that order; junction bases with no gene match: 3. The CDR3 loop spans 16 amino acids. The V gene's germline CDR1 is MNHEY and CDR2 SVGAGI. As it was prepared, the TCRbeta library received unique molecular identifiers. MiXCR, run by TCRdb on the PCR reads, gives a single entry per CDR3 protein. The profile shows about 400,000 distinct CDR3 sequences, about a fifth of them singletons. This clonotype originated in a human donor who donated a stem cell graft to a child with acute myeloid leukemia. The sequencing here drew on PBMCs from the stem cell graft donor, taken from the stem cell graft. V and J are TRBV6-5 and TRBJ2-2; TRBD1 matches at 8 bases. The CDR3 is CASSYSTGAHTGELFF. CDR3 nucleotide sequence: TGTGCCAGCAGTTACTCGACAGGGGCCCACACCGGGGAGCTGTTTTTT.